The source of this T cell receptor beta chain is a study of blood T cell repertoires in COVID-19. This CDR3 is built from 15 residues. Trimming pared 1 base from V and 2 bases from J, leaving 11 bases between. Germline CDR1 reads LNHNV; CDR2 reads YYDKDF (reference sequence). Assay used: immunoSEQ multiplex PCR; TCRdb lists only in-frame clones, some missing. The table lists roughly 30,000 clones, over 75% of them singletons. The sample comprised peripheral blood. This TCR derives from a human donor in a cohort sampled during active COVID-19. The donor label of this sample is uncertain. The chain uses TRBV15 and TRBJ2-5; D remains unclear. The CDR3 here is CATSRVGNSQETQYF. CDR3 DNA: TGTGCCACCAGCAGAGTGGGCAATTCACAAGAGACCCAGTACTTC.